What follows are 16 T cell receptor beta chains derived from one specimen sequenced in a study of T cell responses to AZD1222 COVID-19 vaccine. Method: immunoSEQ multiplex PCR; TCRdb's copy keeps in-frame clones and lacks some. The data show 80,000 to 90,000 clones, 85% to 90% seen once. The sequencing used peripheral blood, collected 28 days after the second AZD1222 dose. The receptors shown here come from an adult who received the AZD1222 COVID-19 vaccine.

CDR3 nucleotides: TGTGCCAGCAGGGACAGGGGTGAAGGCTACACCTTC. Amino acids: CASRDRGEGYTF. The chain employs TRBV6-5 and TRBJ1-2, with 9 nucleotides matching TRBD1. With V trimmed by 6 bases and J by 8 bases, 4 bases remained unmatched. This CDR3 has 12 amino acids. The germline gives CDR1 MNHEY, CDR2 SVGAGI.

The chain carries TRBV7-9 and TRBJ2-1; 11 bases line up with TRBD2. V lost 2 bases and J lost 4; bases outside the gene matches: 4. From germline, CDR1 is SEHNR and CDR2 FQNEAQ (reference sequence). This CDR3 is built from 16 residues. The CDR3 bases are TGTGCCAGCAGCTTACTAGCGGGGGGCCATTACAATGAGCAGTTCTTC. Translated, it gives CASSLLAGGHYNEQFF.

The chain couples TRBV10-1 to TRBJ2-1; 7 bases fit TRBD1. The ends lost 7 bases at V and 10 bases at J; junction bases unmatched: 4. Germline CDR1 reads WNHNN; CDR2 reads SYGVQD (reference sequence). This CDR3 is 11 amino acids long. Written as DNA, the CDR3 is TGCGCCAGCACCCGACAGGGAGAGCAGTTCTTC. It yields the protein CASTRQGEQFF.

A word on this clone: This may arise from a read error, as a much more abundant clone is one base away. This chain connects TRBV2 to TRBJ1-1; D not certain. Germline-derived CDR1 and CDR2 are SNHLY and FYNNEI. This CDR3 contains 11 residues. With 6 bases removed from V and 1 base from J, the gap between germline ends came to 3 bases. CDR3 sequence (DNA): TGTGCCAGCAGAGAGAACACTGAAGCTTTCTTT. Translating gives CASRENTEAFF.

The chain joins TRBV12-3 or TRBV12-4 to TRBJ2-7; D is ambiguous. The V and J ends lost 4 bases and 4 bases respectively, with 5 bases between them. CDR3 size: 11 residues. The CDR3 is CASSSLYEQYF. CDR3 coding DNA: TGTGCCAGCAGTTCCCTATACGAGCAGTACTTC.

V and J are TRBV5-5 and TRBJ2-5; maybe TRBD1 (6 bases). The ends were cut back, 4 bases at V and 2 bases at J, with 9 bases in the middle. Germline V gives CDR1 SGHKS, CDR2 YYEKEE (reference sequence). The CDR3 is 13 residues long. The CDR3 loop reads CASSTTGQETQYF. CDR3 DNA sequence: TGTGCCAGCAGCACGACAGGTCAAGAGACCCAGTACTTC.

On this clone: At one end the junction does not follow the germline gene, possibly because of a read error. V and J are TRBV3-1 (or the pseudogene TRBV3-2) and TRBJ2-4; no firm D call. The germline CDR1 and CDR2 sequences are LGHDT and YNNKEL (reference sequence). This CDR3 spans 12 amino acids. The CDR3 bases are TGTGCCAGCAGCCAAGGGCCCAGTCCCGTGGACTTC. Translated, it gives CASSQGPSPVDF.

J is TRBJ1-2 and V is TRBV2; 7 bases match TRBD1. Germline assignment: CDR1 SNHLY and CDR2 FYNNEI. J was trimmed by 4 bases and V by 6 bases; bases with no gene match: 8. The CDR3 extends over 14 amino acids. The CDR3 DNA reads as TGTGCCAGCAGGCTAACAGGGGAGAGCTATGGCTACACCTTC. It is translated as CASRLTGESYGYTF.

The chain recombines TRBV19 with TRBJ2-2; D might be TRBD1 (6 bases). Trimming stripped 3 bases from V and 4 bases from J, with 9 bases between. CDR1 is LNHDA, CDR2 SQIVND, per germline (reference sequence). This CDR3 is 14 amino acids long. The CDR3 loop is CASSISRGTGELFF. The CDR3 bases are TGTGCCAGTAGTATCAGCAGGGGCACCGGGGAGCTGTTTTTT.

The chain has TRBV18 and TRBJ1-6; D is uncertain. Germline V gene data show CDR1 as KGHSH and CDR2 as LQKENI. The CDR3 sequence is 14 residues long. V lost 4 bases and J 7 bases, leaving 11 bases between the germline ends. CDR3 nucleotide sequence: TGTGCCAGCTCACTCCAGGCGACGAATTCACCCCTCCACTTT. This sequence encodes CASSLQATNSPLHF.

This chain joins TRBV3-1 (or the pseudogene TRBV3-2) and TRBJ2-7, with TRBD1 matching over 7 bases. This CDR3 has 15 residues. Germline assignment: CDR1 LGHDT and CDR2 YNNKEL (reference sequence). V dropped 6 bases and J dropped 9; count of bases not matched to a gene: 17. CDR3 nucleotides: TGTGCCAGCAGTGCCAGGGCAGGGGGTTTCCCGTGGCAGTACTTC. This gives the protein CASSARAGGFPWQYF.

The chain employs TRBV5-1 and TRBJ1-3; perhaps TRBD1 as D (6 bases). CDR3 size: 13 residues. Germline CDR1 reads SGHRS; CDR2 reads YFSETQ. V lost 8 bases, J lost 2 bases, and 11 bases lay in between. CDR3 nucleotide sequence: TGCGCCAGAGTAGGGGGGACTGGAAACACCATATATTTT. Protein sequence: CARVGGTGNTIYF. The variable domain in full, with the rest retrieved from reference TRBV5-1 and TRBJ1-3, is KAGVTQTPRYLIKTRGQQVTLSCSPISGHRSVSWYQQTPGQGLQFLFEYFSETQRNKGNFPGRFSGRQFSNSRSEMNVSTLELGDSALYLCARVGGTGNTIYFGEGSWLTVV.

The chain uses TRBV3-1 (or the pseudogene TRBV3-2) and TRBJ1-4; TRBD1 matches 8 bases. Germline CDR1 LGHDT, CDR2 YNNKEL (reference sequence). The CDR3 runs to 16 residues. Unmatched junction bases numbered 3, after V lost 3 bases and J lost 0 bases. CDR3: CASSQDRAATNEKLFF. DNA for the CDR3: TGTGCCAGCAGCCAGGACAGGGCCGCAACTAATGAAAAACTGTTTTTT.

The chain employs TRBV2 and TRBJ2-7; TRBD1 might be the D (6 bases). Trimming removed 6 bases from V and 1 base from J, with 16 bases in between. Germline V CDR1 and CDR2: SNHLY, FYNNEI. There are 15 residues in the CDR3. The CDR3 reads CASRKDSVSSYEQYF. The CDR3, as DNA: TGTGCCAGCAGAAAGGACAGCGTCTCTTCCTACGAGCAGTACTTC.

The rearrangement links TRBV19 to TRBJ1-3, with no clear D. This CDR3 comprises 16 residues. The V end was cut by 7 bases, the J end by 0 bases, with 16 bases between. The germline CDR1 and CDR2 sequences are LNHDA and SQIVND (reference sequence). CDR3 protein: CASIQRPALSGNTIYF. CDR3 nucleotide sequence: TGTGCCAGTATCCAAAGGCCAGCACTCTCTGGAAACACCATATATTTT.

The CDR3 protein is CASGAGVTGNQPQHF. CDR3 in DNA: TGTGCCAGCGGCGCTGGGGTCACGGGCAATCAGCCCCAGCATTTT. The chain couples TRBV6-5 to TRBJ1-5; D is unclear. The V end lost 8 bases, the J end lost 2 bases, and 16 bases lay between the germline ends. Germline values: CDR1 MNHEY, CDR2 SVGAGI. The CDR3 length is 15 residues.